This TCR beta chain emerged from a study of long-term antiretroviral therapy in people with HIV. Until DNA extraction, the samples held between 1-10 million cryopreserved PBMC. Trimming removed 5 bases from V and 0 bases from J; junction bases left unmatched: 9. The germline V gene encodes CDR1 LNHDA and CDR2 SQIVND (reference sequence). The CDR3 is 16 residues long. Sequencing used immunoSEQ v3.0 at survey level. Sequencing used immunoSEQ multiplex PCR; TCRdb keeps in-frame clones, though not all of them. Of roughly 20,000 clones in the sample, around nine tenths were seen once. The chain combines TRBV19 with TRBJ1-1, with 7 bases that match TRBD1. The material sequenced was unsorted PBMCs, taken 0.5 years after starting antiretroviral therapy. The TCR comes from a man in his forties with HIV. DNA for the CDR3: TGTGCCAGTAGTGCAAGACAGGGACCAATGAACACTGAAGCTTTCTTT. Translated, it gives CASSARQGPMNTEAFF. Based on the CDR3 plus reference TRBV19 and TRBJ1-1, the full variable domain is DGGITQSPKYLFRKEGQNVTLSCEQNLNHDAMYWYRQDPGQGLRLIYYSQIVNDFQKGDIAEGYSVSREKKESFPLTVTSAQKNPTAFYLCASSARQGPMNTEAFFGQGTRLTVV.